This is a list of T cell receptor beta chains from one sample in a study of blood T cell repertoires in COVID-19. Assay: immunoSEQ multiplex PCR; the TCRdb copy retains only in-frame clones and omits some. The sample yields approximately 270,000 clones, 85% to 90% seen once. The sequenced material came from PBMCs or T cells enriched from blood (not recorded which). Receptors originate from a woman in her twenties or thirties with acute COVID-19. The CDR3 runs from the conserved cysteine through the conserved F or W.

v_call: TRBV2
j_call: TRBJ2-1
cdr3_aa: CASIWTASSYNEQFF

v_call: TRBV3-1/TRBV3-2
j_call: TRBJ2-3
cdr3_aa: CASSPLAGDTQYF

v_call: TRBV9
j_call: TRBJ2-2
cdr3_aa: CASSVAEHGELFF

v_call: TRBV4-2
j_call: TRBJ1-1
cdr3_aa: CASSQGHDRGGGHTEAFF

v_call: TRBV4-1
j_call: TRBJ2-7
cdr3_aa: CASSTRRSSYEQYF

v_call: TRBV7-8
j_call: TRBJ2-2
cdr3_aa: CASSLRRGRGVSGELFF

v_call: TRBV15
j_call: TRBJ2-2
cdr3_aa: CATSRDRGSGPTGELFF

v_call: TRBV28
j_call: TRBJ2-7
cdr3_aa: CASSGGSSYEQYF

v_call: TRBV3-1/TRBV3-2
j_call: TRBJ2-6
cdr3_aa: CASSRSELTAPSGANVLTF

v_call: TRBV28
j_call: TRBJ2-7
cdr3_aa: CASSLLAGGLYEQYF

v_call: TRBV25-1
j_call: TRBJ2-2
cdr3_aa: CASSDTQYSGSPGELFF

v_call: TRBV7-3
j_call: TRBJ2-6
cdr3_aa: CASSPPGVGANVLTF

v_call: TRBV27
j_call: TRBJ1-5
cdr3_aa: CASSPRTGSWDQPQHF

v_call: TRBV2
j_call: TRBJ2-2
cdr3_aa: CASRARTSGRANTGELFF

v_call: TRBV18
j_call: TRBJ2-1
cdr3_aa: CASSTGATVTNEQFF

v_call: TRBV3-1/TRBV3-2
j_call: TRBJ2-6
cdr3_aa: CASSQDVTGGNVLTF

v_call: TRBV27
j_call: TRBJ2-1
cdr3_aa: CASRRGAGIDPYNEQFF

v_call: TRBV4-1
j_call: TRBJ2-2
cdr3_aa: CASSQDWLAETGELFF

v_call: TRBV9
j_call: TRBJ2-1
cdr3_aa: CASSVGQGINNEQFF

v_call: TRBV14
j_call: TRBJ2-4
cdr3_aa: CASSQASEIQYF

v_call: TRBV30
j_call: TRBJ1-6
cdr3_aa: CAWSLLVTGSPLHF

v_call: TRBV15
j_call: TRBJ2-5
cdr3_aa: CATSRGGGGEETQYF

v_call: TRBV15
j_call: TRBJ2-5
cdr3_aa: CATSRGNQETQYF

v_call: TRBV27
j_call: TRBJ2-7
cdr3_aa: CASSLLSGKDEQYF

v_call: TRBV14
j_call: TRBJ1-4
cdr3_aa: CASSQGLTSTNEKLFF

v_call: TRBV28
j_call: TRBJ1-2
cdr3_aa: CASRSRDRAYGYTF

v_call: TRBV10-1
j_call: TRBJ1-5
cdr3_aa: CASRDSRGDMGQPQHF

v_call: TRBV5-8
j_call: TRBJ1-2
cdr3_aa: CASSFTTDYGYTF